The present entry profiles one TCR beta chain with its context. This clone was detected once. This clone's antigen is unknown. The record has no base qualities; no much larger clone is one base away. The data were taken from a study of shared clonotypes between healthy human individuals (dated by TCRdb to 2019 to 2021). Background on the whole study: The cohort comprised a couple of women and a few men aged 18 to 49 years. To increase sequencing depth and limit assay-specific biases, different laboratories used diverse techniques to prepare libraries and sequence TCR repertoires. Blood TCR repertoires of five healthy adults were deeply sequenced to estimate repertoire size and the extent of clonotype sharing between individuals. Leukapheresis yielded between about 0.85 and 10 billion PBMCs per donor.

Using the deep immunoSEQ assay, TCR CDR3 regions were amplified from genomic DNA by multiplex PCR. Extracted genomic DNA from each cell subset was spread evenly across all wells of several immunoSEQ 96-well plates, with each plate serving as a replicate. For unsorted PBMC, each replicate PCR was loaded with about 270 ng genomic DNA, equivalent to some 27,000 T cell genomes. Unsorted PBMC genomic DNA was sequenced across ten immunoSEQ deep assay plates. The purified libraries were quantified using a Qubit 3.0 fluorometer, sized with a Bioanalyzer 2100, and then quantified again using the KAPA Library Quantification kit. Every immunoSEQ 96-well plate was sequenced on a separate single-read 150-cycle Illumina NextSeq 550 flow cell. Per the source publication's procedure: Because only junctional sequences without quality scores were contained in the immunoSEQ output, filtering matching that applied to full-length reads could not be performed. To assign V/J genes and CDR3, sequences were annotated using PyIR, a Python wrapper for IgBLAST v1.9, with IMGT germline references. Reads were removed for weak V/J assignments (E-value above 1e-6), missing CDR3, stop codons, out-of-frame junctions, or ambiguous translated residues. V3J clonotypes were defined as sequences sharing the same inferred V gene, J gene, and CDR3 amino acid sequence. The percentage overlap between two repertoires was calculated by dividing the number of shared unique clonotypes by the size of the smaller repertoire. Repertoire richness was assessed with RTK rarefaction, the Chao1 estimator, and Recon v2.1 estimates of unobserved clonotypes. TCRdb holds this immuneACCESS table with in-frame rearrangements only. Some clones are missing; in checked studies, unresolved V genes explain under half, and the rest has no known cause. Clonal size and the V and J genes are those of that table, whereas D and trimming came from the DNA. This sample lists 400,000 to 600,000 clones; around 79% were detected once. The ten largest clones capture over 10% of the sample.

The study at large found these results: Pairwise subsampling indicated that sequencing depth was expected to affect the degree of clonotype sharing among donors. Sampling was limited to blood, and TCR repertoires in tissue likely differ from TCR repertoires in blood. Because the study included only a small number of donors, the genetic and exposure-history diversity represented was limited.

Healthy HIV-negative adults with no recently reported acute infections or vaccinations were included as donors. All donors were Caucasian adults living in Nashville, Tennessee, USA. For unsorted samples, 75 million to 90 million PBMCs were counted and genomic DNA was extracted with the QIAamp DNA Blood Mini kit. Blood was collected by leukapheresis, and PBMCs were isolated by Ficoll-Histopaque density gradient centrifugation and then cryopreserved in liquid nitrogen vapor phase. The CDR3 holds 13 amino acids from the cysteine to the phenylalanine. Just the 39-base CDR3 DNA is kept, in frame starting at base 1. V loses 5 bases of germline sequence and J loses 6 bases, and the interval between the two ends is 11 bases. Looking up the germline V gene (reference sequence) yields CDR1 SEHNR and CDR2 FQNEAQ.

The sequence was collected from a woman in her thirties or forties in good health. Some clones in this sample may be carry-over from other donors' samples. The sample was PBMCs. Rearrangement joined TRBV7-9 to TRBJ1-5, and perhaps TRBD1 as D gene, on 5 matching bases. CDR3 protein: CASSRGAGQPQHF. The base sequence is TGTGCCAGCAGCCGAGGGGCGGGTCAGCCCCAGCATTTT.